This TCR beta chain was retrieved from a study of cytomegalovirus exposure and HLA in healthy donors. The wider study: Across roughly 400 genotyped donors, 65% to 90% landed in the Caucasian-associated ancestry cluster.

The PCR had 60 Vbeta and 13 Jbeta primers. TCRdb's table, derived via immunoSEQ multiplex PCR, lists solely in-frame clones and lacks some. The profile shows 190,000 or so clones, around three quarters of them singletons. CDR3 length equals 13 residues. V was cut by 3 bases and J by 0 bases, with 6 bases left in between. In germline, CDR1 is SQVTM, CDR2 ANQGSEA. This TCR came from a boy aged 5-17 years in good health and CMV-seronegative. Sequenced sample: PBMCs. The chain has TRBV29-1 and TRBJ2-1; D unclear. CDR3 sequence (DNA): TGCAGCGTTGACGGCGGCTCCTACAATGAGCAGTTCTTC. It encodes CSVDGGSYNEQFF.